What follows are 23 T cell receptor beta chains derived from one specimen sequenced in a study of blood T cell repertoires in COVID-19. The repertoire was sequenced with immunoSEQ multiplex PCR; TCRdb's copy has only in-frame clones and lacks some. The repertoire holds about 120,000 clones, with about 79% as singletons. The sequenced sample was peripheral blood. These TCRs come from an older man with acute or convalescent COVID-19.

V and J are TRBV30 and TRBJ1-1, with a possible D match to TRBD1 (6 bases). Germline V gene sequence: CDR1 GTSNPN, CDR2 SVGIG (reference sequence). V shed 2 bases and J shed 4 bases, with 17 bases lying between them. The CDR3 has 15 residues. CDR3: CAWSNGDRMGTEAFF. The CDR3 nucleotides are TGTGCCTGGAGTAACGGAGACAGGATGGGCACTGAAGCTTTCTTT.

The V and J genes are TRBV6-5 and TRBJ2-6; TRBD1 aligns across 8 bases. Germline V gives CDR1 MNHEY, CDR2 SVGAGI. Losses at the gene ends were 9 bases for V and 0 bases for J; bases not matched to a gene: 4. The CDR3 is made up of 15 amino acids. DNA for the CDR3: TGTGCCAGTCAGGGGGCTCACTCTGGGGCCAACGTCCTGACTTTC. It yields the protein CASQGAHSGANVLTF.

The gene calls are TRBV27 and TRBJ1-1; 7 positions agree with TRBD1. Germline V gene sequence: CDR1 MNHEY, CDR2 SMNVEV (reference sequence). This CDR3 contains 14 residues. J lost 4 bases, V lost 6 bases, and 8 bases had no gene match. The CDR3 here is CASRLEDRLTEAFF. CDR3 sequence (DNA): TGTGCCAGCAGGCTGGAGGACAGGCTCACTGAAGCTTTCTTT.

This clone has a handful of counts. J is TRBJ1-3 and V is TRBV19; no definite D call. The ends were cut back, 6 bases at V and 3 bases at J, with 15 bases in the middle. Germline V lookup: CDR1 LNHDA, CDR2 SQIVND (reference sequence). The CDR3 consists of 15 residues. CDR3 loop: CASSPTLERGNTIYF. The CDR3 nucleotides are TGTGCCAGTAGCCCTACTCTGGAGCGTGGAAACACCATATATTTT.

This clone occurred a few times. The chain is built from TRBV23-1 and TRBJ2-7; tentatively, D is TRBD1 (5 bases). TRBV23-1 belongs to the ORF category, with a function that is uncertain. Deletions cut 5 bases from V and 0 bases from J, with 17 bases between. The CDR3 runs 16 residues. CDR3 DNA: TGCGCCAGCAGTAAAATGAAGGGGCCCTTCTCCTACGAGCAGTACTTC. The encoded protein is CASSKMKGPFSYEQYF.

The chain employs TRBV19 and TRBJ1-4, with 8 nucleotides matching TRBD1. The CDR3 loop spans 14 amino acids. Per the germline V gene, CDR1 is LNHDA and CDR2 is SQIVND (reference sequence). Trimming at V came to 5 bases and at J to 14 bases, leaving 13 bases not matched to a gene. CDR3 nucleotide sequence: TGTGCCAGTAGTGCCCAGGGGGCGCACGGTTTCCTGTTTTTT. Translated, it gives CASSAQGAHGFLFF.

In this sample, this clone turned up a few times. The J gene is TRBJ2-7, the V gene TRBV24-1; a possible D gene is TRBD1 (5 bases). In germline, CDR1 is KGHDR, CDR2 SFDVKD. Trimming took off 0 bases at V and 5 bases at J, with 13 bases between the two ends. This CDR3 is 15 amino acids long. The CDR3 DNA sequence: TGTGCCACCAGTGATTTGAAGGACACCTTCAACGAGCAGTACTTC. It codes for CATSDLKDTFNEQYF.

In nucleotides, the CDR3 is TGTGCCACCAGTGAAAGCGGCATCCGTGGCTACACCTTC. The encoded protein is CATSESGIRGYTF. The V call is TRBV24-1, the J call TRBJ1-2, with D uncertain. V was pared by 4 bases and J by 7 bases, with 12 bases between. Germline loops: CDR1 KGHDR, CDR2 SFDVKD. This CDR3 is 13 amino acids long.

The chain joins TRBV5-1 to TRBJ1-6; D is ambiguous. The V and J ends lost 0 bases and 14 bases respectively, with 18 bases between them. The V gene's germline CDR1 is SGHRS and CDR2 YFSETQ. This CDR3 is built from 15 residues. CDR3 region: CASSLDGQASRTLHF. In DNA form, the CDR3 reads TGCGCCAGCAGCTTGGACGGCCAGGCCTCCCGGACCCTCCACTTT. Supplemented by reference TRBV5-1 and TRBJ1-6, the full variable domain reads KAGVTQTPRYLIKTRGQQVTLSCSPISGHRSVSWYQQTPGQGLQFLFEYFSETQRNKGNFPGRFSGRQFSNSRSEMNVSTLELGDSALYLCASSLDGQASRTLHFGNGTRLTVT.

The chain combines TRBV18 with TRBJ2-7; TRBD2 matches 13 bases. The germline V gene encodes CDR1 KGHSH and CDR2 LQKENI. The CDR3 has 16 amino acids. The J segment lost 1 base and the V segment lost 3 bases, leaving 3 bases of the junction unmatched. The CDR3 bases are TGTGCCAGCTCACCCGGACTAGCGGGGGCGTCCTACGAGCAGTACTTC. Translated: CASSPGLAGASYEQYF.

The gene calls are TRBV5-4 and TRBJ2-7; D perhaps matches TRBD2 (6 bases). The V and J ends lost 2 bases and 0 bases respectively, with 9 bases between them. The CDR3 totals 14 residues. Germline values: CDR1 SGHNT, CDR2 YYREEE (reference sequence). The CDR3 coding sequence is TGTGCCAGCAGCTTCTGGGGGGTCTCCTACGAGCAGTACTTC. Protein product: CASSFWGVSYEQYF.

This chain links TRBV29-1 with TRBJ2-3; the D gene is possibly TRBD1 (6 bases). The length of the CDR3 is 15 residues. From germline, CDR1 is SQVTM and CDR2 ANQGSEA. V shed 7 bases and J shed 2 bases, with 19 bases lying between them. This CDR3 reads CSAKTGNWATDTQYF. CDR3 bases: TGCAGCGCAAAAACAGGGAATTGGGCCACAGATACGCAGTATTTT.

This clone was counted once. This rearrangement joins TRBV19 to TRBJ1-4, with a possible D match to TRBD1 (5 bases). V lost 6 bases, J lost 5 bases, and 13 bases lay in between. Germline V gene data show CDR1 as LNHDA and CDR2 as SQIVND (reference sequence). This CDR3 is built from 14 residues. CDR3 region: CASRAGPTNEKLFF. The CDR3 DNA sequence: TGTGCCAGTAGAGCGGGACCCACCAATGAAAAACTGTTTTTT.

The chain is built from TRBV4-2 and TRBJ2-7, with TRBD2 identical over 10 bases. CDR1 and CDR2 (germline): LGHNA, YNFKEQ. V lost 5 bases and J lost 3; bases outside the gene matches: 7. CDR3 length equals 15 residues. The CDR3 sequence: CASSNLAGVDYEQYF. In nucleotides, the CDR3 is TGTGCCAGCAGCAACCTAGCGGGGGTGGACTACGAGCAGTACTTC.

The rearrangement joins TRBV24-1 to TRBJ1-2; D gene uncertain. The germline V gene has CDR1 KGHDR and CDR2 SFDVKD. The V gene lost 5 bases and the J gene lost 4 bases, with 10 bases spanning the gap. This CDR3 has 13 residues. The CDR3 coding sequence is TGTGCCACCAGTGCGAGACAAGCCTATGGCTACACCTTC. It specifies CATSARQAYGYTF.

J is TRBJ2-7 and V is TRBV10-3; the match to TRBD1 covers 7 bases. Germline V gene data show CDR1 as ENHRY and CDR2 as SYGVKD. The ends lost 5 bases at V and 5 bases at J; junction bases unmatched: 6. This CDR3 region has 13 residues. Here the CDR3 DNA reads TGTGCCATCAGTCAGGGGGTAATAGACGAGCAGTACTTC. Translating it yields CAISQGVIDEQYF.

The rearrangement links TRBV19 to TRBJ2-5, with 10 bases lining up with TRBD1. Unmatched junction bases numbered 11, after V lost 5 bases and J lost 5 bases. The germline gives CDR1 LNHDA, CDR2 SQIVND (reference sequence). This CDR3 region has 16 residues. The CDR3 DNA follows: TGTGCCAGTAGTCCCCGACAGGGGGCGATTACGGAGACCCAGTACTTC. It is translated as CASSPRQGAITETQYF.

As DNA, the CDR3 is TGTGCCAGCAGCGTAGATGGGGGGGCCCAAGATACGCAGTATTTT. Its translation is CASSVDGGAQDTQYF. The V and J genes are TRBV9 and TRBJ2-3; a weak D match, TRBD2 (7 bases). V dropped 0 bases and J dropped 5 bases, with 13 bases sitting between them. CDR1 is SGDLS and CDR2 is YYNGEE in the germline V gene. This CDR3 spans 15 amino acids.

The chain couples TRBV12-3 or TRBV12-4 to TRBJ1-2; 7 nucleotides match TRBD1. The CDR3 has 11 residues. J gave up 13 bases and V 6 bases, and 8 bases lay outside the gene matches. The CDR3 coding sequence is TGTGCCAGCAGGTGGGACAGCCGTCCCACCTTC. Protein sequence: CASRWDSRPTF.

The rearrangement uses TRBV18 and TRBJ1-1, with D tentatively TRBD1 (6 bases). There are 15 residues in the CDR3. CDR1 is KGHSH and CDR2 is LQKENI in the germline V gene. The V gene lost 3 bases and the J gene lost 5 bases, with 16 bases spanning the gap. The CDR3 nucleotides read TGTGCCAGCTCACCCCCCGGACAGTCAGGGACTGAAGCTTTCTTT. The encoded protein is CASSPPGQSGTEAFF.

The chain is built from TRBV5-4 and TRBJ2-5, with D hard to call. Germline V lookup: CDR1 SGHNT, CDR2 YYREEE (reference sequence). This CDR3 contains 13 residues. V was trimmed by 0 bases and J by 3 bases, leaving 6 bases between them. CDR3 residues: CASSLGAKETQYF. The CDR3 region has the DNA TGTGCCAGCAGCTTGGGAGCCAAAGAGACCCAGTACTTC.

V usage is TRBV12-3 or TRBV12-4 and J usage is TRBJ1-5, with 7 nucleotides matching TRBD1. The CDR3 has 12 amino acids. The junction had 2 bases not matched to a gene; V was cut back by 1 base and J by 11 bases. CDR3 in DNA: TGTGCCAGCAGTTTAGGAGACAGGGCCCAGCATTTT. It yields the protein CASSLGDRAQHF.

The CDR3 is CASSLANRNTGELFF. DNA for the CDR3: TGTGCCAGCAGCTTAGCAAACAGGAACACCGGGGAGCTGTTTTTT. This chain joins TRBV7-2 and TRBJ2-2, with D uncertain. The CDR3 extends over 15 amino acids. Trimming removed 0 bases at V and 1 base at J, with 6 bases between. The germline V gene encodes CDR1 SGHTA and CDR2 FQGNSA. Full variable domain (missing parts from reference TRBV7-2 and TRBJ2-2): GAGVSQSPSNKVTEKGKDVELRCDPISGHTALYWYRQSLGQGLEFLIYFQGNSAPDKSGLPSDRFSAERTGGSVSTLTIQRTQQEDSAVYLCASSLANRNTGELFFGEGSRLTVL.